This T cell receptor (beta chain) appears in the sequencing data of a study of T cells in Graves' hyperthyroidism and ophthalmopathy. General study results and limits: Most thyroid clonotypes with frequency above 0.001 were detected in blood. Ophthalmopathy, as predicted by the model, came a median 6.5 months after the prediction.

A lack of ophthalmopathy progression within 18 months defined stable Graves' hyperthyroidism. PBMCs were collected from a roughly 9.7 ml volume of fresh peripheral blood. Researchers took RNA transcripts and amplified the TCR beta CDR3 regions from them. A set of HTBI primers served as the primers for a first-round RT-PCR of the TCR CDR3. TCRdb itself ran the multiplex PCR reads through MiXCR, one entry per CDR3 protein. The data show about 620,000 distinct CDR3 sequences, with about a sixth seen just once and around 4% held by the top ten. Trimming left V 4 bases short and J 0 bases short, with 10 bases between. Germline V gene lookup returns CDR1 SGHNT and CDR2 YENEEA. There are 15 residues in the CDR3. This clonotype was picked up many times. Its antigen is undetermined.

This receptor was obtained from a woman in her twenties or thirties with Graves' hyperthyroidism. The sample consisted of blood. The rearrangement uses TRBV11-3 and TRBJ2-1; D may be TRBD1 (6 bases). The CDR3 spells CASSSDRSSYNEQFF. The CDR3 DNA reads as TGTGCCAGCAGCTCGGACAGAAGCTCCTACAATGAGCAGTTCTTC.